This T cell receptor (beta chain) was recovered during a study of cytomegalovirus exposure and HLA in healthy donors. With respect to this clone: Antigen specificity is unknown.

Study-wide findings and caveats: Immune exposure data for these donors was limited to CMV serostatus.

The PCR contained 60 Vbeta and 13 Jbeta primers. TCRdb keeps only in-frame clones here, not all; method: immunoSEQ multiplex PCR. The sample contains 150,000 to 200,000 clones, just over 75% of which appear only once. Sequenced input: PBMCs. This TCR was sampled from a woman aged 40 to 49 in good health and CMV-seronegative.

The CDR3 region has the DNA TGTGCCAGCTCGCCTACCCGAGGAGGCGGGGAGCTGTTTTTT. The encoded protein is CASSPTRGGGELFF. J is TRBJ2-2 and V is TRBV18; possibly TRBD2 for D (5 bases). Germline assignment: CDR1 KGHSH and CDR2 LQKENI. V was trimmed by 6 bases and J by 7 bases, leaving 15 bases between them. CDR3 size: 14 residues.